The 7 T cell receptor beta chains below all came from one sample that was sequenced in a study of T-cell memory formation after mild COVID-19. TCRdb itself ran the 5' RACE reads through MiXCR, one entry per CDR3 protein. Counted here are a few hundred thousand distinct CDR3 sequences, more than 20% occurring once; the ten biggest clones make up 21%. Sample: PBMCs or a T cell subset sorted from them (not recorded which). The origin of the receptors is a man aged 18 to 30 who had mild COVID-19 (a few samples of this study predate the infection). Cell type and time point are not known.

J is TRBJ2-7 and V is TRBV5-1; D is possibly TRBD1 (7 bases). The CDR3 is 14 residues long. Germline V gene lookup returns CDR1 SGHRS and CDR2 YFSETQ. Trimming pared 4 bases from V and 2 bases from J, leaving 13 bases between. The CDR3, as DNA: TGCGCCAGCAGCAGGCAGGGGGGAGCCTACGAGCAGTACTTC. Its protein is CASSRQGGAYEQYF.

This clonotype was observed a few times. This sequence joins TRBV7-9 and TRBJ2-5, with 7 bases matching TRBD2. Trimming took 4 bases from V and 5 from J; bases not matched to a gene: 4. CDR1 is SEHNR and CDR2 is FQNEAQ in the germline V gene (reference sequence). The CDR3 extends over 13 amino acids. CDR3 sequence reads: CASSSWRGETQYF. In nucleotides, the CDR3 is TGTGCCAGCAGCTCCTGGCGGGGGGAGACCCAGTACTTC. Looking up the rest from reference TRBV7-9 and TRBJ2-5 gives the full variable domain: DTGVSQNPRHKITKRGQNVTFRCDPISEHNRLYWYRQTLGQGPEFLTYFQNEAQLEKSRLLSDRFSAERPKGSFSTLEIQRTEQGDSAMYLCASSSWRGETQYFGPGTRLLVL.

This clonotype has more than one count but fewer than ten. This chain joins TRBV6-2 or TRBV6-3 and TRBJ2-7; D not certain. This CDR3 is 13 amino acids long. The V gene lost 2 bases and the J gene lost 2 bases, with 7 bases spanning the gap. The germline V gene encodes CDR1 MNHEY and CDR2 SVGEGT. The CDR3 region has the DNA TGTGCCAGCAGTTACGACGTCGCCTACGAGCAGTACGTC. It translates to CASSYDVAYEQYV.

The gene calls are TRBV29-1 and TRBJ2-4; D remains ambiguous. This CDR3 comprises 8 residues. The ends were cut back, 4 bases at V and 15 bases at J, with 7 bases in the middle. Germline V lookup: CDR1 SQVTM, CDR2 ANQGSEA. As DNA, the CDR3 is TGCAGCGTTGCCCCGGGGTACTTC. Its translation: CSVAPGYF.

The V gene is TRBV4-1, the J gene TRBJ2-5; 12 nucleotides line up with TRBD2. The CDR3 totals 17 residues. CDR1 is MGHRA and CDR2 is YSYEKL in the germline V gene. V lost 3 bases, J lost 4 bases, and 9 bases stayed unmatched. CDR3 coding DNA: TGCGCCAGCAGCCACCTAGCGGGGGGGCTGTTGGGAGAGACCCAGTACTTC. This codes for CASSHLAGGLLGETQYF.

This clonotype came up a few times. V usage is TRBV7-8 and J usage is TRBJ2-7; no reliable D call. The V end was cut by 9 bases, the J end by 0 bases, with 12 bases between. CDR1 SGHVS and CDR2 FQNEAQ come from the germline V gene. This CDR3 contains 13 residues. The CDR3 nucleotides read TGTGCCAGTCGGCCCAGGAGCTCCTACGAGCAGTACGTC. Amino acid sequence: CASRPRSSYEQYV.

The gene calls are TRBV6-1 and TRBJ1-1; TRBD1 matches 8 bases. After removal of 4 bases from V and 0 bases from J, the junction contained 4 bases not matched to a gene. Germline V lookup: CDR1 MNHNS, CDR2 SASEGT. The CDR3 consists of 15 residues. The CDR3: CASSATTGVNTEAFF. The CDR3 DNA sequence: TGTGCCAGCAGTGCAACGACAGGGGTGAACACTGAAGCTTTCTTT.